This is a list of T cell receptor beta chains from one sample in a study of T cell repertoires in cytomegalovirus infection. TCRdb recomputed calls from the reads with MiXCR, one row per CDR3 protein. The table shows some 400,000 distinct CDR3 sequences, with approximately 32% occurring only once. Source material: PBMCs. The receptors originated from a human donor in good health (CMV status not recorded). Some clones in this sample may be carry-over from other donors' samples. Each CDR3 is given with its conserved first and last residue. A D gene is named only where the DNA matches it firmly. Expanded clones are given a class, and other clones once, few, many or no size at all.

many	TRBV7-2	TRBJ2-1	TRBD2	TGTGCCAGCAGCTTTGATAGCGGGGAAAATGAGCAGTTCTTC	CASSFDSGENEQFF
many	TRBV6-1	TRBJ2-1	TRBD1	TGTGCCAGCAGTGGGGACAGGGACGCCAATGAGCAGTTCTTC	CASSGDRDANEQFF
.	TRBV19	TRBJ2-5	.	TGTGCCAGTACCGACGACAGACAGACCCAGTACTTC	CASTDDRQTQYF
.	TRBV5-1	TRBJ1-1	.	TGCGCCAGCAGCTTGGGAGGGAATACGAACACTGAAGATTTCTTT	CASSLGGNTNTEDFF
.	TRBV4-1	TRBJ1-2	.	TGCGCCAGCAGCCAGGACGGGCCTGGGCACTATGGCTACACCTTC	CASSQDGPGHYGYTF
.	TRBV7-8	TRBJ2-1	TRBD1	TGTGCCAGCAGCTACACCGGGACAGGGACCTACAATGAGCAGTTCTTC	CASSYTGTGTYNEQFF
few	TRBV27	TRBJ2-5	.	TGTGCCAGCAGTACTGCTGTGGGGACACGTTCTCCTTTCCAAGAGACCCAGTACTTC	CASSTAVGTRSPFQETQYF
few	TRBV6-5	TRBJ2-7	.	TGTGCCAGCAGTTACCCCGGGGCCAGCGCCGAGCAGTACTTC	CASSYPGASAEQYF
many	TRBV7-2	TRBJ2-2	.	TGTGCCAGCAGCTTGGCCGGGGGACCCGGGGAGCTGTTTTTT	CASSLAGGPGELFF
few	TRBV29-1	TRBJ2-5	.	TGCAGCGCGCGCGGGACTCCCCGTGCCCAGTACTTC	CSARGTPRAQYF
many	TRBV7-2	TRBJ2-2	.	TGTGCCAGCAGCTGGACCGGGGAGCTGTTTTTT	CASSWTGELFF
.	TRBV28	TRBJ1-4	.	TGTGCCAGCAGTCCCGGCGGGGGTCTAGTTGAAAAACTGTTTTTT	CASSPGGGLVEKLFF
.	TRBV28	TRBJ1-1	.	TGTGCCAGCAGTTTATCCGGGTCGTCAGAAGCTTTCTTT	CASSLSGSSEAFF
.	TRBV20-1	TRBJ2-7	TRBD1	TGCAGTGCTAGAGATTCAGTTGGACAGGTCACTTCAAAATTCTACGAGCAGTACTTC	CSARDSVGQVTSKFYEQYF
few	TRBV12-3/TRBV12-4	TRBJ2-5	TRBD1	TGTGCCAGCAGTCCAGGGGGCGAAGGATTGGAGACCCAGTACTTC	CASSPGGEGLETQYF
.	TRBV12-3/TRBV12-4	TRBJ2-7	TRBD2	TGTGCCAGCAGTTTGGGCGGGGGGGTCGACGAGCAGTACTTC	CASSLGGGVDEQYF
.	TRBV6-6	TRBJ2-7	TRBD1	TGTGCCAGCAGTATGGGGACAGGGATTGCAAGCGAGCAGTACTTC	CASSMGTGIASEQYF
.	TRBV20-1	TRBJ2-3	TRBD2	TGCAGTGCTAGGATCACTAGCGGGGGTCCAGATACGCAGTATTTT	CSARITSGGPDTQYF
few	TRBV29-1	TRBJ2-1	TRBD2	TGCAGCGTTGTAAGGACTAGCGGTTCCAATGAGCAGTTCTTC	CSVVRTSGSNEQFF
few	TRBV11-2	TRBJ2-3	.	TGTGCCAGCAGCACCACCCGGGACATGACCACCCCATGGAACCTACGGAGCCCTACAGATACGCAGTATTTT	CASSTTRDMTTPWNLRSPTDTQYF
once	TRBV19	TRBJ2-2	.	TGTGCCACCTCGCGGGTAGGGCAGACAGAGACCGGGGAGCTGTTTTTT	CATSRVGQTETGELFF
.	TRBV7-9	TRBJ1-2	TRBD1	TGTGCCAGCAGCTTATTAATAAGGGGACAGGTCTCTGGCTACACCTTC	CASSLLIRGQVSGYTF
.	TRBV6-1	TRBJ2-3	.	TGTGCCAGCACCATACAAGGAGCCTCAAGCACAGATACGCAGTATTTT	CASTIQGASSTDTQYF
few	TRBV6-1	TRBJ2-7	TRBD1	TGTGCCAGCAGTGAAGAGGCACAGGGGTGGAACTACGAGCAGTACTTC	CASSEEAQGWNYEQYF
.	TRBV19	TRBJ2-1	TRBD2	TGTGCCAGTAGTATCCTAAGCGGGGGGTTCGGCAATGAGCAGTTCTTC	CASSILSGGFGNEQFF
many	TRBV7-8	TRBJ1-2	.	TGTGCCAGCAGCCCACCGGGTGCTAACTATGGCTACACCTTC	CASSPPGANYGYTF
.	TRBV6-2/TRBV6-3	TRBJ2-3	TRBD2	TGTGCCAGCAGTTACTTCGTTTCCGCGGGGGGCCTACTAAACACAGATACGCAGTATTTT	CASSYFVSAGGLLNTDTQYF
few	TRBV10-3	TRBJ1-5	.	TGTGCCATCAGTGAGTCCGGAGGGGGATTTGGGAATCAGCCCCAGCATTTT	CAISESGGGFGNQPQHF
.	TRBV5-4	TRBJ1-6	.	TGTGCCAGCAGCCTCGCCCCGGGGGCTTTGGATTCACCCCTCCACTTT	CASSLAPGALDSPLHF
.	TRBV15	TRBJ2-1	.	TGTGCCACCAGTAAAGAGGGGGGGCCCTACAATGAGCAGTTCTTC	CATSKEGGPYNEQFF
.	TRBV19	TRBJ1-5	TRBD1	TGTGCCAGTAGAGGGACAGGGAGTCAGCCCCAGCATTTT	CASRGTGSQPQHF
.	TRBV6-6	TRBJ2-1	.	TGTGCCAGCAGTTATGGTTACGAGCAGTTCTTC	CASSYGYEQFF
many	TRBV6-5	TRBJ2-7	.	TGTGCCAGCAGTTACGGCGGGGTGGGGGAGCAGTACTTC	CASSYGGVGEQYF
.	TRBV6-5	TRBJ1-1	TRBD1	TGTGCCAGCAGTTACTCCGTAGGGGCAGGGGGCACTGAAGCTTTCTTT	CASSYSVGAGGTEAFF
many	TRBV28	TRBJ2-7	TRBD2	TGTGCCAGCAGTCCCCCTCCGGGACTACACTCCTACGAGCAGTACTTC	CASSPPPGLHSYEQYF
few	TRBV28	TRBJ1-3	.	TGTGCCAGCAGCCCTCCCGGGAACAGAAACACCATATATTTT	CASSPPGNRNTIYF
many	TRBV7-2	TRBJ2-1	TRBD2	TGTGCCAGCAGCTTGACCGGGACTAGTTATGAGCAGTTCTTC	CASSLTGTSYEQFF
few	TRBV6-1	TRBJ2-7	TRBD1	TGTGCCAGCAGTGTAGACAGGGCCCCGGGGAGAGAGCAGTACTTC	CASSVDRAPGREQYF
many	TRBV7-8	TRBJ2-3	.	TGTGCCAGCAGCTTACAACCCCGGGCCTCAGATACGCAGTATTTT	CASSLQPRASDTQYF
few	TRBV5-6	TRBJ1-5	TRBD1	TGTGCCAGCAGCTTATCTCAGGGACAGGGGGCTTATCAGCCCCAGCATTTT	CASSLSQGQGAYQPQHF
few	TRBV2	TRBJ1-5	.	TGTGCCAGCGGACGGGAACAGCATAGCAATCAGCCCCAGCATTTT	CASGREQHSNQPQHF